This note documents a single T cell receptor beta chain sequence. This CDR3 is built from 15 residues. With 8 bases removed from V and 7 bases from J, the gap between germline ends came to 24 bases. CDR1 is KGHSH and CDR2 is LQKENI in the germline V gene. TCRdb keeps only in-frame clones here, not all; method: immunoSEQ multiplex PCR. This repertoire shows approximately 90,000 clones, approximately 94% found once; its top ten account for approximately 0.84%. The data derive from a study of T cell changes during pregnancy in multiple sclerosis. The origin of this receptor is a female donor with multiple sclerosis, enrolled in a pregnancy study. The chain combines TRBV18 with TRBJ2-7, with D possibly matching TRBD1 (6 bases). Sequenced here: peripheral blood, sampled in the third trimester of pregnancy. The CDR3 DNA is TGTGCCAGCAGGCCGGACAGTGCTTTCCCTGGGGAGCAGTACTTC. As protein: CASRPDSAFPGEQYF.